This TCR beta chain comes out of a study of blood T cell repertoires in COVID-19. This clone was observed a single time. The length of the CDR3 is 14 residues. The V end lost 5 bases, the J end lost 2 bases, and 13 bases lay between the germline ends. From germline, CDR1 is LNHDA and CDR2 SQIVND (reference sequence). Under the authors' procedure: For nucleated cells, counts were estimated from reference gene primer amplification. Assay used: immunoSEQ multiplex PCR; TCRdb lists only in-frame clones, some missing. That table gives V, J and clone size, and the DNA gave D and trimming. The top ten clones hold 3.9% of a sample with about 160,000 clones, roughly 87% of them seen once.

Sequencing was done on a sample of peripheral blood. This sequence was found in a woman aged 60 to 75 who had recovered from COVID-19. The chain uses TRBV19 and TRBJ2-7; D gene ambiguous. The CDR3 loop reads CASSSEQKTYEQYF. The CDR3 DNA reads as TGTGCCAGTAGTTCAGAACAGAAGACCTACGAGCAGTACTTC.